These 3 T cell receptor beta chains share one sample of origin, sequenced in a study of STAT5B mutations in CD4+ large granular lymphocyte leukemia. Only in-frame clones appear in the TCRdb table, and some are missing; sequencing was by immunoSEQ multiplex PCR. This sample has about 34,000 clones, with approximately 69% found just once. Sequenced material: CD4+ T cells from blood buffy coats. These receptor sequences come from a human donor in good health.

A few counts support this clone. V is TRBV2 and J is TRBJ1-6; the match to TRBD1 covers 7 bases. Germline-derived CDR1 and CDR2 are SNHLY and FYNNEI. The CDR3 covers 13 residues. V lost 4 bases, J lost 6 bases, and 0 bases stayed unmatched. CDR3 amino acids: CASSGQGNSPLHF. The CDR3 nucleotides are TGTGCCAGCAGTGGACAGGGTAATTCACCCCTCCACTTT.

This chain joins TRBV13 and TRBJ1-1; 10 bases agree with TRBD1. Trimming took 3 bases from V and 5 from J; bases not matched to a gene: 9. The CDR3 has 16 residues. Germline CDR1 PRHDT, CDR2 FYEKMQ (reference sequence). The CDR3 DNA reads TGTGCCAGCAGCTTCAAAACCGGGACAGGGGTAACTGAAGCTTTCTTT. It translates to CASSFKTGTGVTEAFF.

J is TRBJ1-4 and V is TRBV27; D not certain. The CDR3 runs to 14 residues. Germline-derived CDR1 and CDR2 are MNHEY and SMNVEV (reference sequence). With 3 bases removed from V and 5 bases from J, the gap between germline ends came to 10 bases. The CDR3 coding sequence is TGTGCCAGCAGTTTGGCCAGGAGGAATGAAAAACTGTTTTTT. Translating it yields CASSLARRNEKLFF.